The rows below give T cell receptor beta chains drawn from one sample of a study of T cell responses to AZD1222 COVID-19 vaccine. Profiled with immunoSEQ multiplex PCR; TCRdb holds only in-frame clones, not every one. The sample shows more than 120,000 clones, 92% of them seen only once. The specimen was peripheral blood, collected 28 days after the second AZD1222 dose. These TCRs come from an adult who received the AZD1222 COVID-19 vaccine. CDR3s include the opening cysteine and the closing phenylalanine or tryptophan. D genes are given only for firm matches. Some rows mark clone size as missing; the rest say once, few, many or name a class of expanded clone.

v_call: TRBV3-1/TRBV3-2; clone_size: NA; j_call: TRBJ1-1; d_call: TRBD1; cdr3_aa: CASSRSGTEGTEAFF; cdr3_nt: TGTGCCAGCAGCCGAAGTGGGACAGAGGGTACTGAAGCTTTCTTT
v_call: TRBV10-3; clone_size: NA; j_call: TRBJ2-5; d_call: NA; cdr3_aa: CAISGGRGETQYF; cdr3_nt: TGTGCCATCAGTGGAGGAAGAGGAGAGACCCAGTACTTC
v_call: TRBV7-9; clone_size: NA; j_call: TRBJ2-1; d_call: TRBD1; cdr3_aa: CASSGRDRGIYNEQFF; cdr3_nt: TGTGCCAGCAGCGGTAGGGACAGGGGGATCTACAATGAGCAGTTCTTC
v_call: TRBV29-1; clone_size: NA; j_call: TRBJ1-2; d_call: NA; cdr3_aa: CSVVEQPNYGYTF; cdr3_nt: TGCAGCGTTGTAGAGCAGCCCAACTATGGCTACACCTTC
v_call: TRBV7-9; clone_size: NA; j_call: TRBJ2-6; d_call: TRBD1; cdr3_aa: CASSLGRTGEFGGANVLTF; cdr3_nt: TGTGCCAGCAGCTTAGGTAGGACAGGGGAGTTTGGTGGGGCCAACGTCCTGACTTTC
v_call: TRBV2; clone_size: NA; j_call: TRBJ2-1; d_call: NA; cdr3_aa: CASSPTSISYNEQFF; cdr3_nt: TGTGCCAGCAGCCCGACTTCGATCTCCTACAATGAGCAGTTCTTC
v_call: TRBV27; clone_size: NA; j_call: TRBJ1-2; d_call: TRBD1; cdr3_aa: CASSLAPGGTNYGYTF; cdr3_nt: TGTGCCAGCAGTTTAGCCCCAGGGGGTACTAACTATGGCTACACCTTC
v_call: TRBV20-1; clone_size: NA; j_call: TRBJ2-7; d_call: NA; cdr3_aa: CSARSGFEQYF; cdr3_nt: TGCAGTGCTAGATCCGGATTCGAGCAGTACTTC
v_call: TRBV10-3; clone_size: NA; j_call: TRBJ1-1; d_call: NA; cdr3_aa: CAIRSARAGTEAFF; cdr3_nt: TGTGCCATCAGGTCGGCCAGGGCGGGCACTGAAGCTTTCTTT
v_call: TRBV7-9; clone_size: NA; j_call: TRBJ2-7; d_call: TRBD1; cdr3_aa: CASSVPLGGEPAEQYF; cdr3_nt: TGTGCCAGCAGCGTACCTTTAGGGGGCGAACCTGCCGAGCAGTACTTC
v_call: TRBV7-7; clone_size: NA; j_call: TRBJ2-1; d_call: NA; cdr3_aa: CASSRLGEGPNSYNEQFF; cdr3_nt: TGTGCTAGCAGCCGCTTAGGCGAGGGCCCGAATTCCTACAATGAGCAGTTCTTC
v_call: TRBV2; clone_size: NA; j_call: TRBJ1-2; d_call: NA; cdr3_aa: CASSTVRGTRGYGYTF; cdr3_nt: TGTGCCAGCAGCACCGTGAGGGGGACCCGGGGCTATGGCTACACCTTC
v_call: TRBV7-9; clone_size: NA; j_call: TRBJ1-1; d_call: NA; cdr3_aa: CASSLDNGRGTEAFF; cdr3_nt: TGTGCCAGCAGCTTAGATAACGGGCGGGGCACTGAAGCTTTCTTT
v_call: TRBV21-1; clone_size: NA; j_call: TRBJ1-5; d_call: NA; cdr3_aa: CASSKGQPGTEPYSNQPQHF; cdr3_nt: TGTGCCAGCAGCAAAGGACAACCCGGGACAGAGCCTTATAGCAATCAGCCCCAGCATTTT
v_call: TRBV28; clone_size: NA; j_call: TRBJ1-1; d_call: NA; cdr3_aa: CASSLYRNTEAFF; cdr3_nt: TGTGCCAGCAGTTTATACAGGAACACTGAAGCTTTCTTT
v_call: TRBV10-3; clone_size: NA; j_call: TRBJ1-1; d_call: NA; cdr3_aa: CAIRGGQAETEAFF; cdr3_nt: TGTGCCATCAGAGGGGGGCAGGCGGAAACTGAAGCTTTCTTT
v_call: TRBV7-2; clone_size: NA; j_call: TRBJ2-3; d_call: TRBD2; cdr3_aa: CASSSGLAGGVDTQYF; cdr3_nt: TGTGCCAGCAGCTCGGGACTAGCGGGGGGCGTAGATACGCAGTATTTT
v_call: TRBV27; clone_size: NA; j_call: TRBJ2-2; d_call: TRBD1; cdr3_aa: CASSRAGGGGGELFF; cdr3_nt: TGTGCCAGCAGTAGGGCAGGGGGCGGAGGCGGGGAGCTGTTTTTT
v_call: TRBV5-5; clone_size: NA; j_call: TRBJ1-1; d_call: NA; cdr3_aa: CASSLILNTEAFF; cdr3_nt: TGTGCCAGCAGCTTAATCTTAAACACTGAAGCTTTCTTT
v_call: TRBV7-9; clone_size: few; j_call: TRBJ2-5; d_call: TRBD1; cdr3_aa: CASSRDRGLQETQYF; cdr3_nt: TGTGCCAGCAGCCGGGACAGGGGGTTACAAGAGACCCAGTACTTC
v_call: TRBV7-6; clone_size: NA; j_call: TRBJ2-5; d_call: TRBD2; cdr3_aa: CASSGTSGMRAETQYF; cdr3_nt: TGTGCCAGCAGCGGCACTAGCGGGATGCGTGCAGAGACCCAGTACTTC
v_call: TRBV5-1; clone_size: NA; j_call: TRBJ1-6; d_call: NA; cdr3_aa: CASSPGQLNSPLHF; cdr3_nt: TGCGCCAGCAGCCCTGGACAGTTAAATTCACCCCTCCACTTT
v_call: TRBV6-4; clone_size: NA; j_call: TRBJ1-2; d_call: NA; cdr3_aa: CASSADSNYGYTF; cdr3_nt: TGTGCCAGCAGTGCGGACAGTAACTATGGCTACACCTTC
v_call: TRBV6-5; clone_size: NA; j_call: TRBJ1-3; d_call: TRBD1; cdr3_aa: CASSLTGAGNTIYF; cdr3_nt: TGTGCCAGCAGTCTCACAGGGGCTGGAAACACCATATATTTT
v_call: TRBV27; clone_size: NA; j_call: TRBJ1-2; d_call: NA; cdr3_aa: CASSLGGGYGYTF; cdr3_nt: TGTGCCAGCAGTCTGGGAGGGGGGTATGGCTACACCTTC
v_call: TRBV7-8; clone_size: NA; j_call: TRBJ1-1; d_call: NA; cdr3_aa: CASSLEPQNTEAFF; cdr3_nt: TGTGCCAGCAGCTTAGAACCGCAGAACACTGAAGCTTTCTTT
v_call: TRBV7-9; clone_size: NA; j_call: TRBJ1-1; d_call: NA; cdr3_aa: CASSLVPLEGFF; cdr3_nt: TGTGCCAGCAGCTTAGTCCCCCTCGAGGGTTTCTTT
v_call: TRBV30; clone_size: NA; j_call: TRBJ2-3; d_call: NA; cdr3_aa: CAWSQMTGTDTQYF; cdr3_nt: TGTGCCTGGAGTCAAATGACAGGCACAGATACGCAGTATTTT
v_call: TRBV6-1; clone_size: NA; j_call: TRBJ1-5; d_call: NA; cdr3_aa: CASSESRNQPQHF; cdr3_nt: TGTGCCAGCAGTGAATCGCGCAATCAGCCCCAGCATTTT
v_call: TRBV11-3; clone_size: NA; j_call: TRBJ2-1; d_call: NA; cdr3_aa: CASSVSGGGPYNEQFF; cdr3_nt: TGTGCCAGCAGCGTAAGTGGAGGCGGGCCCTACAATGAGCAGTTCTTC
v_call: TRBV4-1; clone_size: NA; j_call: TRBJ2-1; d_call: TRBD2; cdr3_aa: CASSQGGLPYNEQFF; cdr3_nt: TGCGCCAGCAGCCAAGGGGGACTACCCTACAATGAGCAGTTCTTC
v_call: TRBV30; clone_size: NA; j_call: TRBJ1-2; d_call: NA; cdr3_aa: CAWSVGGNGYTF; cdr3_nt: TGTGCCTGGAGTGTAGGGGGGAATGGCTACACCTTC
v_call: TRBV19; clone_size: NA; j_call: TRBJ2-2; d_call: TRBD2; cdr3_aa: CASSPRVRVAGGLTGELFF; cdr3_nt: TGTGCCAGTTCCCCGCGGGTTCGAGTAGCGGGGGGTCTCACCGGGGAGCTGTTTTTT
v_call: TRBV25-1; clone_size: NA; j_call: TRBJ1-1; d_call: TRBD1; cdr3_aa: CASSRDRGEAFF; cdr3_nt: TGTGCCAGCAGTAGGGACAGGGGGGAAGCTTTCTTT